A selection of T cell receptor beta chains follows, all from one sample in a study of cytomegalovirus exposure and HLA in healthy donors. Sequencing used immunoSEQ multiplex PCR; TCRdb keeps in-frame clones, though not all of them. Of 75,000 to 90,000 clones listed, about 96% are singletons. Sequenced sample: PBMCs. The receptors stem from a young man in good health and CMV-seropositive. The CDR3 runs from the conserved cysteine through the conserved F or W. Each record gives: clone size, J gene, D gene, V gene, CDR3 protein, CDR3 DNA. The D gene is left open where the match is weak. Size is stated for part of the rows, as once, few or many counts, or as a class when the clone is expanded.

>NA|TRBJ1-2|TRBD1|TRBV2
CASALTGGRGYTF
TGTGCCAGCGCGCTGACAGGGGGCAGAGGCTACACCTTC
>NA|TRBJ2-1|TRBD1|TRBV6-1
CASSVRQGAYNEQFF
TGTGCCAGCAGTGTTCGACAGGGGGCTTACAATGAGCAGTTCTTC
>NA|TRBJ1-5|NA|TRBV19
CASNARREYSNQPQHF
TGTGCCAGCAACGCCAGACGGGAATATAGCAATCAGCCCCAGCATTTT
>NA|TRBJ2-7|TRBD1|TRBV15
CATSRGRDSSSYEQYF
TGTGCCACCAGCAGAGGTAGGGACAGTTCCTCCTACGAGCAGTACTTC
>NA|TRBJ2-1|TRBD1|TRBV2
CASSEEGASYNEQFF
TGTGCCAGCAGTGAAGAGGGGGCCAGCTACAATGAGCAGTTCTTC
>NA|TRBJ2-1|NA|TRBV2
CASSEPYRVNEQFF
TGTGCCAGCAGTGAACCGTACAGGGTGAATGAGCAGTTCTTC
>few|TRBJ2-3|TRBD2|TRBV30
CAWRGLTDTDTQYF
TGTGCCTGGAGGGGACTAACCGACACAGATACGCAGTATTTT
>NA|TRBJ1-4|NA|TRBV30
CAWSGQIFNEKLFF
TGTGCCTGGAGTGGACAGATATTTAATGAAAAACTGTTTTTT
>NA|TRBJ2-1|TRBD2|TRBV28
CASSLTSGYNEQFF
TGTGCCAGCAGCCTTACTAGCGGATACAATGAGCAGTTCTTC
>NA|TRBJ2-7|TRBD2|TRBV18
CASSPEGGPGYEQYF
TGTGCCAGCTCACCTGAGGGAGGGCCGGGGTACGAGCAGTACTTC
>NA|TRBJ2-7|NA|TRBV28
CASSFPGTPLYEQYF
TGTGCCAGCAGTTTTCCCGGGACACCCTTGTACGAGCAGTACTTC
>NA|TRBJ2-3|NA|TRBV11-3
CASSLVRGDTQYF
TGTGCCAGCAGCTTAGTCCGGGGAGATACGCAGTATTTT
>once|TRBJ1-1|TRBD1|TRBV29-1
CSVLDRAEEAFF
TGCAGCGTCCTGGACAGGGCAGAGGAAGCTTTCTTT
>NA|TRBJ2-3|TRBD1|TRBV2
CAEKGTGGADTQYF
TGTGCCGAGAAAGGGACAGGGGGCGCAGATACGCAGTATTTT
>NA|TRBJ2-3|TRBD2|TRBV6-5
CASSYGREIGDTQYF
TGTGCCAGCAGTTACGGGCGGGAGATAGGAGATACGCAGTATTTT
>NA|TRBJ1-6|TRBD1|TRBV6-5
CASSYSVDRGGSPLHF
TGTGCCAGCAGTTACTCCGTAGACAGGGGTGGTTCACCCCTCCACTTT
>NA|TRBJ2-1|TRBD2|TRBV19
CASSTPGLAGDRSNEQFF
TGTGCCAGTAGTACCCCGGGACTAGCGGGAGACCGGTCCAATGAGCAGTTCTTC
>NA|TRBJ2-7|TRBD1|TRBV28
CASTRTGRGSYEQYF
TGTGCCAGCACCCGGACAGGCCGCGGGTCCTACGAGCAGTACTTC
>NA|TRBJ2-1|NA|TRBV6-4
CASSDSLYPGVAYNEQFF
TGTGCCAGCAGTGACTCTTTATATCCAGGGGTTGCCTACAATGAGCAGTTCTTC
>once|TRBJ2-5|NA|TRBV6-5
CASSYNPSSYRETQYF
TGTGCCAGCAGTTACAATCCGTCGTCTTATCGAGAGACCCAGTACTTC
>NA|TRBJ2-1|NA|TRBV7-7
CASSLAGDVNNEQFF
TGTGCTAGCAGCCTGGCGGGCGACGTCAACAATGAGCAGTTCTTC
>NA|TRBJ1-3|TRBD1|TRBV10-3
CAISLATGGGGNTIYF
TGTGCCATCAGTCTTGCGACAGGGGGCGGTGGAAACACCATATATTTT
>NA|TRBJ2-4|NA|TRBV28
CASSWPQGAKNIQYF
TGTGCCAGCAGTTGGCCGCAGGGAGCCAAAAACATTCAGTACTTC
>NA|TRBJ2-7|TRBD1|TRBV5-1
CASSLDRGNSYEQYF
TGCGCCAGCAGCTTGGACAGGGGCAACTCCTACGAGCAGTACTTC
>NA|TRBJ2-7|TRBD2|TRBV5-1
CASTPSGRVDGSYEQYF
TGCGCCAGCACCCCTAGCGGGAGGGTAGACGGGTCCTACGAGCAGTACTTC
>NA|TRBJ2-3|NA|TRBV2
CAGGGEMGADTQYF
TGTGCCGGCGGAGGGGAGATGGGAGCAGATACGCAGTATTTT
>NA|TRBJ2-3|TRBD2|TRBV19
CASSSRLAGGPADTQYF
TGTGCCAGTAGTTCACGACTAGCGGGAGGGCCAGCAGATACGCAGTATTTT
>once|TRBJ1-1|NA|TRBV11-2
CASSLGTFEAFF
TGTGCCAGCAGCTTAGGGACATTTGAAGCTTTCTTT
>once|TRBJ2-4|NA|TRBV11-1
CASSTTEGRIQYF
TGTGCCAGCAGCACAACGGAGGGCCGGATTCAGTACTTC
>NA|TRBJ1-1|TRBD1|TRBV6-5
CASRRQGKTTEAFF
TGTGCCAGTAGAAGACAGGGAAAGACCACTGAAGCTTTCTTT
>NA|TRBJ2-3|TRBD2|TRBV4-2
CASSLGLAGGSTHYTQYF
TGTGCCAGCAGCCTGGGACTAGCGGGAGGGTCTACACATTATACGCAGTATTTT
>NA|TRBJ1-1|NA|TRBV5-4
CASSVRPGTEAFF
TGTGCCAGCAGCGTCCGGCCGGGCACTGAAGCTTTCTTT
>once|TRBJ2-7|TRBD2|TRBV28
CASSSGTIGEQYF
TGTGCCAGCAGTTCTGGGACTATTGGGGAGCAGTACTTC
>NA|TRBJ1-5|NA|TRBV5-1
CASSLSGSNQPQHF
TGCGCCAGCAGCTTGTCAGGGAGCAATCAGCCCCAGCATTTT
>few|TRBJ2-7|NA|TRBV7-8
CASSFLRGSYEQYF
TGTGCCAGCAGCTTCCTACGGGGCTCCTACGAGCAGTACTTC
>NA|TRBJ2-3|TRBD2|TRBV7-9
CASSIGLAGVDVADTQYF
TGTGCCAGCAGCATAGGACTAGCGGGAGTCGATGTGGCAGATACGCAGTATTTT
>NA|TRBJ1-5|NA|TRBV7-9
CASSLGWAEEQPQHF
TGTGCCAGCAGCTTAGGCTGGGCGGAGGAACAGCCCCAGCATTTT
>NA|TRBJ1-3|TRBD1|TRBV6-6
CASSYSVDRGDTIYF
TGTGCCAGCAGTTACTCGGTCGACAGGGGTGACACCATATATTTT
>once|TRBJ2-2|TRBD2|TRBV7-3
CASSLTSTSDGELFF
TGTGCCAGCAGCTTAACGTCCACTAGCGACGGGGAGCTGTTTTTT
>NA|TRBJ2-7|TRBD2|TRBV27
CASRGLSGDEQYF
TGTGCCAGCAGGGGGTTGAGCGGGGACGAGCAGTACTTC
>NA|TRBJ2-3|TRBD2|TRBV4-1
CASSQEAGVFGRNTDTQYF
TGCGCCAGCAGCCAAGAGGCCGGTGTGTTCGGGAGGAACACAGATACGCAGTATTTT
>NA|TRBJ2-7|NA|TRBV14
CASSPTRSSYEQYF
TGTGCCAGCAGCCCAACGAGGAGCTCCTACGAGCAGTACTTC
>NA|TRBJ1-1|NA|TRBV6-5
CASSLPPNTEAFF
TGTGCCAGCAGCCTCCCCCCGAACACTGAAGCTTTCTTT
>NA|TRBJ1-2|NA|TRBV29-1
CSVESQGGNGYTF
TGCAGCGTCGAATCCCAGGGTGGCAATGGCTACACCTTC
>once|TRBJ1-1|NA|TRBV5-1
CASRWGGNTEAFF
TGCGCCAGCAGGTGGGGAGGGAACACTGAAGCTTTCTTT
>once|TRBJ2-7|NA|TRBV5-4
CASSFGQQASEQYF
TGTGCCAGCAGCTTTGGACAGCAGGCCTCCGAGCAGTACTTC
>NA|TRBJ2-7|NA|TRBV9
CASSVAGNYEQYF
TGTGCCAGCAGCGTGGCAGGGAACTACGAGCAGTACTTC
>NA|TRBJ2-1|TRBD2|TRBV10-3
CAIRSLAGAPYNEQFF
TGTGCCATCAGATCCTTAGCGGGAGCCCCCTACAATGAGCAGTTCTTC